These 18 T cell receptor beta chains came from one sample sequenced in a study of blood T cells in healthy people across ages. The use of a sample-barcoded 5' primer and a J-beta primer mix characterized a second PCR of about 7 to 12 cycles. TCRdb ran MiXCR on the 5' RACE reads and lists one entry per CDR3 protein. Here the sample spans about 1.6 million distinct CDR3 sequences, about 35% being singletons. What was sequenced was blood. These receptors originate from a woman in her 30s in good health.

The chain recombines TRBV12-3 or TRBV12-4 with TRBJ2-7; 10 bases align to TRBD2. The CDR3 sequence is 17 residues long. J was trimmed by 5 bases and V by 6 bases; bases with no gene match: 16. CDR3 loop: CASRPPGRAGGPNEQYF. For the CDR3, the DNA is TGTGCCAGCAGGCCCCCGGGACGAGCGGGGGGGCCGAACGAGCAGTACTTC.

There are a few counts of this clonotype. The chain uses TRBV5-6 and TRBJ2-1; 8 nucleotides line up with TRBD2. Germline V CDR1 and CDR2: SGHDT, YYEEEE. Trimming took 4 bases from V and 8 from J; bases not matched to a gene: 14. The length of the CDR3 is 16 residues. In DNA form, the CDR3 reads TGTGCCAGCAGCCCGGCCGGGATAGCGGGATTCTATGAGCAGTTCTTC. It codes for CASSPAGIAGFYEQFF.

The V and J genes are TRBV14 and TRBJ2-7, with D uncertain. Judging by the DNA end, TRBJ2-5 fits better; the J call may be wrong. The CDR3 runs to 12 residues. The germline V gene encodes CDR1 SGHDN and CDR2 FVKESK. The CDR3 sequence is CASSQTTETQYF. CDR3 DNA sequence: TGTGCCAGCAGCCAAACGACGGAGACCCAGTACTTC.

This sequence joins TRBV29-1 and TRBJ1-1; maybe TRBD1 (5 bases). Per germline, CDR1 SQVTM and CDR2 ANQGSEA. The CDR3 loop spans 15 amino acids. Trimming removed 4 bases from V and 4 bases from J, with 19 bases in between. The CDR3 sequence: CSVGRGSSATTEAFF. As DNA, the CDR3 is TGCAGCGTTGGAAGGGGCAGCTCCGCGACCACTGAAGCTTTCTTT. The full variable domain, completed using reference TRBV29-1 and TRBJ1-1, is SAVISQKPSRDICQRGTSLTIQCQVDSQVTMMFWYRQQPGQSLTLIATANQGSEATYESGFVIDKFPISRPNLTFSTLTVSNMSPEDSSIYLCSVGRGSSATTEAFFGQGTRLTVV.

This rearrangement joins TRBV3-1 to TRBJ1-2, with D possibly being TRBD1 (5 bases). Germline assignment: CDR1 LGHDT and CDR2 YNNKEL (reference sequence). The CDR3 length is 15 residues. With 0 bases removed from V and 4 bases from J, the gap between germline ends came to 12 bases. The CDR3 bases are TGTGCCAGCAGCCAAGATAGGGAAGGGGTCTATGGCTACACCTTC. Translating gives CASSQDREGVYGYTF.

Comments on this clonotype: Germline and junction disagree at one end, which may indicate a read error. The CDR3 loop is CASSQSSGSHNEQFF. The CDR3 DNA follows: TGCGCCAGCAGCCAATCTTCAGGCTCCCACAATGAGCAGTTCTTC. This rearrangement joins TRBV4-1 to TRBJ2-1; no clear D gene. Germline assignment: CDR1 MGHRA and CDR2 YSYEKL. The CDR3 length is 15 residues.

This chain connects TRBV2 to TRBJ1-4; no firm D call. This CDR3 comprises 13 residues. Trimming took 6 bases from V and 7 from J, leaving 12 bases between them. The germline CDR1 and CDR2 sequences are SNHLY and FYNNEI. CDR3 sequence reads: CASSNRAGEKLFF. In DNA, the CDR3 is TGTGCCAGCAGCAACCGGGCTGGTGAAAAACTGTTTTTT.

The genes are TRBV4-1 and TRBJ2-2; maybe TRBD1 (5 bases). V dropped 1 base and J dropped 9 bases, with 15 bases sitting between them. CDR1 MGHRA and CDR2 YSYEKL come from the germline V gene. The CDR3 extends over 15 amino acids. The CDR3 region is CASSQVEGAARELFF. The CDR3 DNA follows: TGCGCCAGCAGCCAAGTGGAAGGGGCGGCCCGGGAGCTGTTTTTT.

The rearrangement uses TRBV15 and TRBJ1-5; maybe TRBD1 (5 bases). Trimming pared 1 base from V and 0 bases from J, leaving 7 bases between. Germline assignment: CDR1 LNHNV and CDR2 YYDKDF (reference sequence). CDR3 length: 15 amino acids. Here the CDR3 reads CATSRVTGSNQPQHF. Here the CDR3 DNA reads TGTGCCACCAGCAGAGTCACAGGTAGCAATCAGCCCCAGCATTTT.

The chain carries TRBV7-3 and TRBJ2-1, with D unclear. The CDR3 consists of 14 residues. Trimming cost V 3 bases and J 6 bases, with 12 bases left between them. Per the germline V gene, CDR1 is SGHTA and CDR2 is FQGTGA. CDR3 DNA: TGTGCCAGCAGCTTGGGCCTACCCGGCAATGAGCAGTTCTTC. Translation: CASSLGLPGNEQFF.

The CDR3 DNA follows: TGTGCCAGCAGCTTCGGCCTCGATGGCTACACCTTC. Amino acid sequence: CASSFGLDGYTF. J is TRBJ1-2 and V is TRBV11-2; D gene ambiguous. The V end lost 3 bases, the J end lost 6 bases, and 8 bases lay between the germline ends. CDR1 is SGHAT and CDR2 is FQNNGV in the germline V gene. The CDR3 loop spans 12 amino acids.

In this sample, this clonotype turned up a few times. This chain links TRBV27 with TRBJ2-3; the match to TRBD1 covers 12 bases. V lost 4 bases, J lost 1 base, and 6 bases stayed unmatched. CDR3 length: 17 amino acids. Germline V gives CDR1 MNHEY, CDR2 SMNVEV (reference sequence). CDR3 protein: CASSYGDRGLGTDTQYF. The DNA of the CDR3 is TGTGCCAGCAGTTACGGGGACAGGGGGCTTGGCACAGATACGCAGTATTTT.

In DNA, the CDR3 is TGTGCCAGCAGTTACCAAAAACAGGGGAGAACAACCGGGGAGCTGTTTTTT. Translating it yields CASSYQKQGRTTGELFF. The chain carries TRBV6-6 and TRBJ2-2; the match to TRBD1 covers 7 bases. Germline CDR1 and CDR2: MNHNY and SVGAGI (reference sequence). V lost 2 bases and J lost 5; bases outside the gene matches: 11. This CDR3 has 17 residues.

Only a few counts were recorded for this clonotype. V gene TRBV30 combines with J gene TRBJ1-2, with D uncertain. In germline, CDR1 is GTSNPN, CDR2 SVGIG (reference sequence). The ends were cut back, 2 bases at V and 8 bases at J, with 18 bases in the middle. The CDR3 consists of 14 residues. DNA for the CDR3: TGTGCCTGGAGTCGGACGCAGAGGGCGCGCGGCTACACCTTC. It codes for CAWSRTQRARGYTF.

The rearrangement uses TRBV3-1 and TRBJ1-2; D is ambiguous. Trimming stripped 1 base from V and 3 bases from J, with 6 bases between. CDR1 and CDR2 from the germline V gene are LGHDT and YNNKEL (reference sequence). The length of the CDR3 is 13 residues. CDR3 amino acids: CASSQGRHYGYTF. CDR3 coding DNA: TGTGCCAGCAGCCAAGGGCGTCACTATGGCTACACCTTC. Variable domain in full (rest from reference TRBV3-1 and TRBJ1-2): DTAVSQTPKYLVTQMGNDKSIKCEQNLGHDTMYWYKQDSKKFLKIMFSYNNKELIINETVPNRFSPKSPDKAHLNLHINSLELGDSAVYFCASSQGRHYGYTFGSGTRLTVV.

This sequence joins TRBV6-5 and TRBJ1-5; tentative D call: TRBD1 (6 bases). This CDR3 spans 14 amino acids. The V end was cut by 2 bases, the J end by 7 bases, with 12 bases between. The germline V gene has CDR1 MNHEY and CDR2 SVGAGI. The CDR3 DNA is TGTGCCAGCAGTTACAGGGGGTCGGGCCAGCCCCAGCATTTT. Translation gives CASSYRGSGQPQHF.

The V gene is TRBV29-1, the J gene TRBJ1-1; 10 nucleotides match TRBD1. Germline lookup yields CDR1 SQVTM and CDR2 ANQGSEA. This CDR3 is 14 amino acids long. V was pared by 6 bases and J by 0 bases, with 4 bases of the junction left unmatched. CDR3 bases: TGCAGCGTCGGGACAGGGGACGTGAACACTGAAGCTTTCTTT. This translates into CSVGTGDVNTEAFF.

CDR3 DNA sequence: TGTGCCAGCAGCAGAGGGGATTGGACAGCTGAAGCTTTCTTT. It codes for CASSRGDWTAEAFF. The chain carries TRBV21-1 and TRBJ1-1. TRBV21-1 is designated a pseudogene. This CDR3 comprises 14 residues.